The 13 T cell receptor beta chains listed next were all sequenced from one sample in a study of OX40 agonist ivuxolimab in advanced cancers. TCRdb's table, derived via immunoSEQ multiplex PCR, lists solely in-frame clones and lacks some. The sample holds about 72,000 clones; roughly nine tenths are singletons and the top ten take around 0.98%. Specimen: CD4+ or CD8+ T cells sorted from blood, collected in a trial of the OX40 agonist ivuxolimab. The origin of the receptors is an adult with an advanced solid tumor such as melanoma, head and neck, liver or kidney cancer.

This rearrangement joins TRBV19 to TRBJ2-7; TRBD1 aligns across 7 bases. The CDR3 is 16 amino acids. Germline values: CDR1 LNHDA, CDR2 SQIVND (reference sequence). Trimming cost V 5 bases and J 5 bases; bases outside gene matches: 15. The DNA for the CDR3 is TGTGCCAGTAGTCAACCCGGGACAGCTAGTCGGGACGAGCAGTACTTC. Residues: CASSQPGTASRDEQYF.

The chain is built from TRBV5-6 and TRBJ1-3; 8 positions match TRBD1. The length of the CDR3 is 16 residues. Trimming cost V 4 bases and J 0 bases; bases outside gene matches: 6. CDR1 and CDR2 from the germline V gene are SGHDT and YYEEEE. CDR3 nucleotide sequence: TGTGCCAGCAGCGCACAGGGGGACCCCTCTGGAAACACCATATATTTT. The encoded protein is CASSAQGDPSGNTIYF.

Regarding this clone: One end of the junction fails to match germline, which may point to a read error. The chain couples TRBV7-7 to TRBJ2-5, with 14 bases matching TRBD2. This CDR3 contains 16 residues. Germline V gives CDR1 SSHAT, CDR2 FNYEAQ (reference sequence). This chain's CDR3 is CASSSGLAGGSETQYF. For the CDR3, the DNA is TGTGCTAGCAGCTCTGGACTAGCGGGGGGTTCAGAGACCCAGTACTTC.

V is TRBV5-4 and J is TRBJ1-1, with D perhaps matching TRBD1 (6 bases). This CDR3 is 14 amino acids long. Germline V CDR1 and CDR2: SGHNT, YYREEE (reference sequence). V lost 4 bases, J lost 1 base, and 11 bases lay in between. The CDR3 DNA reads as TGTGCCAGCAGCCGGCCACAGGGGAACACTGAAGCTTTCTTT. Protein sequence: CASSRPQGNTEAFF.

V and J are TRBV4-1 and TRBJ2-5; TRBD1 aligns across 7 bases. The ends lost 3 bases at V and 5 bases at J; junction bases unmatched: 12. This CDR3 is 16 amino acids long. In germline, CDR1 is MGHRA, CDR2 YSYEKL. This CDR3 reads CASSQQTGMNWETQYF. In DNA form, the CDR3 reads TGCGCCAGCAGCCAGCAGACAGGGATGAACTGGGAGACCCAGTACTTC.

This chain connects TRBV6-1 to TRBJ1-3; D not resolved. The CDR3 has 16 amino acids. V lost 0 bases to trimming and J lost 0 bases, with 9 bases between them. Germline assignment: CDR1 MNHNS and CDR2 SASEGT. DNA for the CDR3: TGTGCCAGCAGTGAAGCCAGGCTTTACTCTGGAAACACCATATATTTT. It codes for CASSEARLYSGNTIYF.

The chain is built from TRBV7-2 and TRBJ2-1, with 9 bases aligning to TRBD2. The CDR3 loop spans 15 amino acids. Germline V gene sequence: CDR1 SGHTA, CDR2 FQGNSA. The V and J ends lost 2 bases and 5 bases, in that order; junction bases with no gene match: 4. The CDR3 is CASSLSSSGNNEQFF. The CDR3 coding sequence is TGTGCCAGCAGCTTATCATCTAGCGGGAACAATGAGCAGTTCTTC.

The chain has TRBV11-3 and TRBJ2-1, with unresolved D. This CDR3 region has 15 residues. V dropped 2 bases and J dropped 3 bases, with 11 bases sitting between them. Per germline, CDR1 SGHNT and CDR2 YENEEA. CDR3 DNA: TGTGCCAGCAGCTTAAGTTTTGACGGCTACAATGAGCAGTTCTTC. Translated, it gives CASSLSFDGYNEQFF.

The chain couples TRBV5-1 to TRBJ1-5; D call uncertain. This CDR3 has 14 residues. Germline V gives CDR1 SGHRS, CDR2 YFSETQ. The germline V and J ends were trimmed by 4 bases and 0 bases, with 8 bases remaining between them. This CDR3 is CASSIDGSNQPQHF. The CDR3 bases are TGCGCCAGCAGCATCGACGGTAGCAATCAGCCCCAGCATTTT.

This sequence joins TRBV29-1 and TRBJ2-7; 9 bases map to TRBD1. CDR1 and CDR2 from the germline V gene are SQVTM and ANQGSEA. After removal of 7 bases from V and 5 bases from J, the junction contained 9 bases not matched to a gene. This CDR3 spans 13 amino acids. CDR3 in amino acids: CSACDRGGDEQYF. For the CDR3, the DNA is TGCAGCGCCTGCGACAGGGGGGGCGACGAGCAGTACTTC.

Concerning this clone itself: The junction and the germline gene differ at one end; a read error may be behind it. The chain is built from TRBV11-2 and TRBJ1-2; TRBD1 aligns across 7 bases. CDR3 length equals 12 residues. Germline loops: CDR1 SGHAT, CDR2 FQNNGV. DNA for the CDR3: TGTGCCAGCAGGGACCCCGGGACAGTAATATCCTTC. Amino acid sequence: CASRDPGTVISF.

A single count supports this clone. The chain uses TRBV6-4 and TRBJ2-3, with no clear D. V shed 2 bases and J shed 6 bases, with 9 bases lying between them. The CDR3 is made up of 13 amino acids. In germline, CDR1 is MRHNA, CDR2 SNTAGT. The CDR3 sequence is CASSDQLGDTQYF. The CDR3, as DNA: TGTGCCAGCAGTGACCAGCTCGGGGATACGCAGTATTTT.

The chain couples TRBV5-1 to TRBJ2-3, with D uncertain. The V gene's germline CDR1 is SGHRS and CDR2 YFSETQ. Trimming stripped 2 bases from V and 4 bases from J, with 11 bases between. The CDR3 extends over 14 amino acids. CDR3 sequence: CASSFVSLADTQYF. CDR3 nucleotide sequence: TGCGCCAGCAGCTTCGTTTCCCTAGCAGATACGCAGTATTTT.